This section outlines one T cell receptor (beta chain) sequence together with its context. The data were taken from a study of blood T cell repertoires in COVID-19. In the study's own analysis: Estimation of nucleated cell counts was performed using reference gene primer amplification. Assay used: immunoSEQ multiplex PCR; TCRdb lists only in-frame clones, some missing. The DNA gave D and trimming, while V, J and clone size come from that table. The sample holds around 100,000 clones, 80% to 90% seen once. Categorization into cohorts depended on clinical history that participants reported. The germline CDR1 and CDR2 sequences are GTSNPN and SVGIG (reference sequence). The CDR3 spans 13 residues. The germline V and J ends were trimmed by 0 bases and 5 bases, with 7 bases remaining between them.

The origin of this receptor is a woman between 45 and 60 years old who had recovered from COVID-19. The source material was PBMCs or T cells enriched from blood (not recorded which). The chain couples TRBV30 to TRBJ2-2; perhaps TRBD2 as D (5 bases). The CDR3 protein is CAWSVLGTGELFF. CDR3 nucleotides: TGTGCCTGGAGTGTACTAGGTACCGGGGAGCTGTTTTTT.